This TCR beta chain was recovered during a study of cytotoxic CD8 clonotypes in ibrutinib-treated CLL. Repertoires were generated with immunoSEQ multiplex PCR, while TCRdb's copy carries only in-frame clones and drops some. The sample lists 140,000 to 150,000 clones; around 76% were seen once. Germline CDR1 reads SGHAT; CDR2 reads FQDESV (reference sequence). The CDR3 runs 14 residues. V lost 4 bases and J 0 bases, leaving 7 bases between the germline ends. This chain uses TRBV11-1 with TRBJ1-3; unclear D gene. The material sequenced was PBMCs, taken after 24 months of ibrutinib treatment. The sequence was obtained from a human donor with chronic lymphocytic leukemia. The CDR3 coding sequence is TGTGCCAGCAGCTCTATCTCCTCTGGAAACACCATATATTTT. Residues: CASSSISSGNTIYF.